This TCR beta chain appears in the sequencing data of a study of vaccination effects on CD4 cells after COVID-19. Study-level background: Two-dose vaccination with either BNT162b2 or mRNA-1273 was given to the participants.

The ends were cut back, 2 bases at V and 0 bases at J, with 7 bases in the middle. In germline, CDR1 is LNHDA, CDR2 SQIVND (reference sequence). The length of the CDR3 is 15 residues. This clone occurred a few times. Its specificity is unknown. Researchers isolated CD4+ T cells once 9 to 11 days of culture had elapsed. It was on days 3 and 7 that half the medium was replaced with IL-2 medium. Overall study results and limits: Common cold coronaviruses were cross-recognized by only 1 of 255 vaccine-induced clones in healthy vaccinees. Marked contraction was observed in infection-induced and vaccine-induced clones late after vaccination.

TCRdb's table, derived via immunoSEQ multiplex PCR, lists solely in-frame clones and lacks some. The table has 25,000 to 30,000 clones, approximately 60% seen once. Specimen: CD4+ T cells from PBMCs cultured without peptide, collected before COVID-19 vaccination. This sequence joins TRBV19 and TRBJ2-2; D gene uncertain. This clonotype was obtained from a human donor who received a COVID-19 vaccine. CDR3 protein: CASSITVSNTGELFF. CDR3 DNA: TGTGCCAGTAGTATAACTGTCTCGAACACCGGGGAGCTGTTTTTT.